These 3 T cell receptor beta chains were sequenced from one sample in a study of cytomegalovirus exposure and HLA in healthy donors. PCR amplification relied on 60 Vbeta primers (plus 13 Jbeta primers). The method was immunoSEQ multiplex PCR; TCRdb's version includes in-frame clones alone and lacks a portion of them. The listing contains approximately 110,000 clones. The sample comprised PBMCs. These receptors all come from a man in his late teens or twenties in good health and CMV-seronegative.

The rearrangement uses TRBV20-1 and TRBJ2-7; D remains ambiguous. Germline CDR1 DFQATT, CDR2 SNEGSKA (reference sequence). Trimming took off 4 bases at V and 3 bases at J, with 4 bases between the two ends. The CDR3 extends over 10 amino acids. This chain's CDR3 is CSATYYEQYF. The CDR3 DNA reads TGCAGTGCTACCTACTACGAGCAGTACTTC.

The genes are TRBV6-1 and TRBJ1-5; possibly TRBD1 for D (5 bases). Germline assignment: CDR1 MNHNS and CDR2 SASEGT. Trimming shortened V by 6 bases and J by 4 bases, and 10 bases separated the two germline ends. This CDR3 contains 13 residues. The CDR3 loop is CASRVGGNQPQHF. In DNA form, the CDR3 reads TGTGCCAGCAGGGTTGGGGGGAATCAGCCCCAGCATTTT.

The chain has TRBV6-5 and TRBJ2-7; D remains ambiguous. Germline-derived CDR1 and CDR2 are MNHEY and SVGAGI. This CDR3 has 12 residues. V lost 7 bases and J 0 bases, leaving 7 bases between the germline ends. CDR3 nucleotide sequence: TGTGCCAGCACGGGTTTCTCCTACGAGCAGTACTTC. Translation gives CASTGFSYEQYF.